Following are 26 T cell receptor beta chains from one sample sequenced in a study of Ad26.COV2.S vaccination and SARS-CoV-2 variants. Sequencing was performed with immunoSEQ multiplex PCR; in TCRdb, only in-frame clones are kept and a portion is missing. The sample lists about 680,000 clones, 80% to 90% occurring once. The treatment here: roughly 20 received Ad26.COV2.S at low or high dose, single or two shots; several received placebo; per-sample allocation not given. Sampling was performed 63 days after the first vaccine or placebo injection. The starting material was peripheral blood, obtained in a trial of Ad26.COV2.S vaccine versus placebo. The receptor source for this set is a person aged 18 to 65 who received the Ad26.COV2.S COVID-19 vaccine or a placebo.

This rearrangement joins TRBV2 to TRBJ1-2; TRBD1 agrees at 7 bases. Trimming removed 6 bases from V and 2 bases from J; junction bases left unmatched: 6. The CDR3 length is 14 residues. Germline V gene lookup returns CDR1 SNHLY and CDR2 FYNNEI. CDR3 amino acids: CASSRDSVNYGYTF. CDR3 bases: TGTGCCAGCAGCCGGGACAGCGTGAACTATGGCTACACCTTC.

The V and J genes are TRBV7-9 and TRBJ2-5; weak D call: TRBD1 (6 bases). The CDR3 has 16 amino acids. Germline CDR1 and CDR2: SEHNR and FQNEAQ (reference sequence). V was clipped by 0 bases and J by 2 bases, with 13 bases between them. CDR3 bases: TGTGCCAGCAGCTTAGCTGGGGGCGGACCACAAGAGACCCAGTACTTC. Translating it yields CASSLAGGGPQETQYF. The full variable domain, its missing parts supplied by reference TRBV7-9 and TRBJ2-5, is DTGVSQNPRHKITKRGQNVTFRCDPISEHNRLYWYRQTLGQGPEFLTYFQNEAQLEKSRLLSDRFSAERPKGSFSTLEIQRTEQGDSAMYLCASSLAGGGPQETQYFGPGTRLLVL.

This rearrangement joins TRBV4-3 to TRBJ2-7; 8 nucleotides line up with TRBD2. Germline values: CDR1 LGHNA, CDR2 YSLEER. V was pared by 4 bases and J by 2 bases, with 7 bases of the junction left unmatched. The CDR3 spans 15 residues. The CDR3 spells CASSLGLAGAYEQYF. The CDR3 nucleotides are TGCGCCAGCAGCCTCGGACTAGCAGGGGCCTACGAGCAGTACTTC.

The V gene is TRBV11-3, the J gene TRBJ2-1; weak D call: TRBD2 (7 bases). In germline, CDR1 is SGHNT, CDR2 YENEEA. CDR3 length equals 13 residues. V was clipped by 8 bases and J by 6 bases, with 14 bases between them. CDR3 bases: TGTGCCAGCGAGGGGGAGGGTAGCAATGAGCAGTTCTTC. Protein sequence: CASEGEGSNEQFF.

For this clone: This specimen includes other DNA sequences encoding the same CDR3. The V call is TRBV10-3, the J call TRBJ2-7; D is uncertain. There are 13 residues in the CDR3. Deletions cut 4 bases from V and 3 bases from J, with 10 bases between. The germline gives CDR1 ENHRY, CDR2 SYGVKD. CDR3 protein: CAISGTVFYEQYF. In nucleotides, the CDR3 is TGTGCCATCAGTGGGACGGTATTCTACGAGCAGTACTTC.

The J gene is TRBJ2-5, the V gene TRBV2; TRBD2 matches at 11 bases. V lost 3 bases to trimming and J lost 3 bases; unmatched junction nucleotides: 3. CDR1 and CDR2 (germline): SNHLY, FYNNEI. The length of the CDR3 is 15 residues. The CDR3 nucleotides are TGTGCCAGCAGTGACGAACTAGCGGGAGAAGAGACCCAGTACTTC. Translated: CASSDELAGEETQYF.

V and J are TRBV19 and TRBJ2-7; D unclear. Trimming took off 5 bases at V and 3 bases at J, with 11 bases between the two ends. The CDR3 sequence is 13 residues long. Per germline, CDR1 LNHDA and CDR2 SQIVND (reference sequence). The chain's CDR3 is CASSQLPGYEQYF. The CDR3 region has the DNA TGTGCCAGTAGTCAATTACCGGGCTACGAGCAGTACTTC.

The chain combines TRBV6-6 with TRBJ1-1; 7 bases map to TRBD1. J lost 0 bases, V lost 2 bases, and 3 bases had no gene match. This CDR3 spans 15 amino acids. The germline V gene encodes CDR1 MNHNY and CDR2 SVGAGI (reference sequence). CDR3 in DNA: TGTGCCAGCAGTTACCCGGGACAGCTGAACACTGAAGCTTTCTTT. Protein product: CASSYPGQLNTEAFF.

The chain uses TRBV11-2 and TRBJ2-7; 8 positions match TRBD1. Germline V gene sequence: CDR1 SGHAT, CDR2 FQNNGV. There are 14 residues in the CDR3. V dropped 5 bases and J dropped 3; count of bases not matched to a gene: 6. The CDR3: CASSRGQVRYEQYF. CDR3 in DNA: TGTGCCAGCAGCCGGGGACAGGTCCGCTACGAGCAGTACTTC.

The rearrangement joins TRBV7-2 to TRBJ2-1; D possibly corresponds to TRBD1 (5 bases). The V end lost 6 bases, the J end lost 0 bases, and 12 bases lay between the germline ends. The V gene's germline CDR1 is SGHTA and CDR2 FQGNSA. The CDR3 is 15 residues long. CDR3 sequence reads: CASRKQASSYNEQFF. CDR3 sequence (DNA): TGTGCCAGCAGGAAACAGGCGAGCTCCTACAATGAGCAGTTCTTC.

The chain has TRBV12-5 and TRBJ2-7, with D possibly matching TRBD1 (6 bases). V was pared by 8 bases and J by 0 bases, with 11 bases between. Germline V gene lookup returns CDR1 LGHNT and CDR2 FRNRAP. The CDR3 is made up of 13 amino acids. CDR3 protein: CASPGHRSYEQYF. The DNA of the CDR3 is TGTGCTAGTCCGGGACACCGCTCCTACGAGCAGTACTTC. The entire variable domain, with the rest obtained from reference TRBV12-5 and TRBJ2-7, is as follows: DARVTQTPRHKVTEMGQEVTMRCQPILGHNTVFWYRQTMMQGLELLAYFRNRAPLDDSGMPKDRFSAEMPDATLATLKIQPSEPRDSAVYFCASPGHRSYEQYFGPGTRLTVT.

A few counts support this clone. The rearrangement joins TRBV6-2 or TRBV6-3 to TRBJ1-5, with 8 bases fitting TRBD1. Germline lookup yields CDR1 MNHEY and CDR2 SVGEGT. The CDR3 sequence is 15 residues long. V dropped 6 bases and J dropped 9; count of bases not matched to a gene: 13. In DNA, the CDR3 is TGTGCCAGCAGCTTAGGACAGGGAAGCTCTCGGCCCCAGCATTTT. It translates to CASSLGQGSSRPQHF.

The chain couples TRBV19 to TRBJ2-7; perhaps TRBD2 as D (7 bases). Between the trimmed V and J ends, which lost 3 bases and 2 bases, there was a span of 11 bases. This CDR3 spans 14 amino acids. Germline V lookup: CDR1 LNHDA, CDR2 SQIVND (reference sequence). CDR3 residues: CASSITGGTYEQYF. The CDR3 nucleotides are TGTGCCAGTAGTATCACGGGGGGCACCTACGAGCAGTACTTC.

V and J are TRBV10-3 and TRBJ2-7; 7 nucleotides match TRBD1. This CDR3 contains 15 residues. J gave up 0 bases and V 6 bases, and 8 bases lay outside the gene matches. From germline, CDR1 is ENHRY and CDR2 SYGVKD. CDR3 sequence reads: CAISAPGTASYEQYF. The CDR3 coding sequence is TGTGCCATCAGCGCACCCGGGACAGCCTCCTACGAGCAGTACTTC.

The chain is built from TRBV2 and TRBJ1-3; a possible D gene is TRBD1 (6 bases). From germline, CDR1 is SNHLY and CDR2 FYNNEI. The CDR3 runs 15 residues. Trimming shortened V by 6 bases and J by 2 bases, and 14 bases separated the two germline ends. The CDR3 DNA reads TGTGCCAGCAGGGTCACAGGGAACCCTGGAAACACCATATATTTT. Protein: CASRVTGNPGNTIYF.

Points on this clone: Distinct nucleotide sequences in the sample also encode this CDR3. CDR3 DNA: TGTGCCTGGAGCCCAGGCCTGAACACTGAAGCTTTCTTT. Translation gives CAWSPGLNTEAFF. The chain joins TRBV30 to TRBJ1-1; D not resolved. The CDR3 is 13 residues long. V lost 3 bases and J 0 bases, leaving 8 bases between the germline ends. Germline V lookup: CDR1 GTSNPN, CDR2 SVGIG (reference sequence).

CDR3 sequence: CASSVGTGSGYTF. The CDR3 DNA reads TGTGCCAGCAGTGTTGGGACAGGGAGCGGCTACACCTTC. The chain has TRBV25-1 and TRBJ1-2; 9 positions match TRBD1. Per germline, CDR1 MGHDK and CDR2 SYGVNS. The CDR3 consists of 13 residues. The trim removed 4 bases at V and 8 bases at J, leaving 5 bases unmatched.

This clone was seen just once. This chain uses TRBV6-2 or TRBV6-3 with TRBJ2-7, with 9 positions matching TRBD2. J was trimmed by 0 bases and V by 2 bases; bases with no gene match: 5. The CDR3 is 16 residues long. The germline V gene encodes CDR1 MNHEY and CDR2 SVGEGT. CDR3 sequence reads: CASSYAPSGASYEQYF. In DNA, the CDR3 is TGTGCCAGCAGTTACGCCCCTAGCGGGGCCTCCTACGAGCAGTACTTC.

The chain is built from TRBV18 and TRBJ2-1; 7 bases are shared with TRBD2. The V segment lost 3 bases and the J segment 8 bases; nucleotides outside the gene matches: 4. The CDR3 covers 13 residues. CDR1 and CDR2 (germline): KGHSH, LQKENI. In DNA form, the CDR3 reads TGTGCCAGCTCACCCACTAGCGAGGATGAGCAGTTCTTC. Translated: CASSPTSEDEQFF.

In its sample, this clone was seen once. The chain couples TRBV5-1 to TRBJ1-5; no clear D. Deletions cut 3 bases from V and 1 base from J, with 8 bases between. CDR3 length: 14 residues. The germline V gene encodes CDR1 SGHRS and CDR2 YFSETQ. In DNA, the CDR3 is TGCGCCAGCAGCTCGGGAGAGAGCAATCAGCCCCAGCATTTT. Encoded protein: CASSSGESNQPQHF. The full variable domain, in which reference TRBV5-1 and TRBJ1-5 provide the parts outside the CDR3, is KAGVTQTPRYLIKTRGQQVTLSCSPISGHRSVSWYQQTPGQGLQFLFEYFSETQRNKGNFPGRFSGRQFSNSRSEMNVSTLELGDSALYLCASSSGESNQPQHFGDGTRLSIL.

The chain links TRBV7-3 to TRBJ1-5, with 10 nucleotides matching TRBD1. Germline CDR1 and CDR2: SGHTA and FQGTGA. The CDR3 is made up of 16 amino acids. V gave up 6 bases and J gave up 3 bases; unmatched junction bases: 8. CDR3 sequence (DNA): TGTGCCAGCAGGGAGGTGGACAGGGGGTTCAATCAGCCCCAGCATTTT. Translated: CASREVDRGFNQPQHF.

This clone occurred a few times. The chain employs TRBV2 and TRBJ1-5, with D perhaps matching TRBD1 (5 bases). With 0 bases removed from V and 4 bases from J, the gap between germline ends came to 7 bases. The CDR3 extends over 14 amino acids. Germline V gene data show CDR1 as SNHLY and CDR2 as FYNNEI. This CDR3 reads CASSEATANQPQHF. The DNA of the CDR3 is TGTGCCAGCAGTGAAGCGACAGCGAATCAGCCCCAGCATTTT.

The chain combines TRBV30 with TRBJ2-3; 11 bases match TRBD2. Per the germline V gene, CDR1 is GTSNPN and CDR2 is SVGIG (reference sequence). The CDR3 totals 17 residues. V shed 2 bases, J shed 6 bases, and the junction held 13 bases outside the gene matches. The DNA of the CDR3 is TGTGCCTGGAGTTGGGTAGCGGGAGGGCTAGTGACGGATACGCAGTATTTT. Translating gives CAWSWVAGGLVTDTQYF.

The V and J genes are TRBV18 and TRBJ2-5; the D is unclear. Germline values: CDR1 KGHSH, CDR2 LQKENI. The ends were cut back, 0 bases at V and 6 bases at J, with 8 bases in the middle. This CDR3 has 13 residues. The CDR3 protein is CASSPPGIQTQYF. CDR3 coding DNA: TGTGCCAGCTCACCACCGGGTATACAGACCCAGTACTTC. Full variable domain (missing parts from reference TRBV18 and TRBJ2-5): NAGVMQNPRHLVRRRGQEARLRCSPMKGHSHVYWYRQLPEEGLKFMVYLQKENIIDESGMPKERFSAEFPKEGPSILRIQQVVRGDSAAYFCASSPPGIQTQYFGPGTRLLVL.

This clone was counted a few times. The chain joins TRBV19 to TRBJ1-2; TRBD1 agrees at 7 bases. Germline CDR1 LNHDA, CDR2 SQIVND (reference sequence). The ends lost 6 bases at V and 4 bases at J; junction bases unmatched: 11. There are 15 residues in the CDR3. The CDR3, as DNA: TGTGCCAGTAGCCTATTTTTGACAGGGTCCTATGGCTACACCTTC. It yields the protein CASSLFLTGSYGYTF.

The sample holds one count of this clone. This chain uses TRBV2 with TRBJ2-2; D unresolved. CDR3 length: 14 residues. V was shortened by 10 bases and J by 0 bases, with 12 bases between the two germline ends. Per the germline V gene, CDR1 is SNHLY and CDR2 is FYNNEI. The CDR3: CAIDGRTNTGELFF. CDR3 nucleotide sequence: TGTGCCATTGACGGCAGAACGAACACCGGGGAGCTGTTTTTT.